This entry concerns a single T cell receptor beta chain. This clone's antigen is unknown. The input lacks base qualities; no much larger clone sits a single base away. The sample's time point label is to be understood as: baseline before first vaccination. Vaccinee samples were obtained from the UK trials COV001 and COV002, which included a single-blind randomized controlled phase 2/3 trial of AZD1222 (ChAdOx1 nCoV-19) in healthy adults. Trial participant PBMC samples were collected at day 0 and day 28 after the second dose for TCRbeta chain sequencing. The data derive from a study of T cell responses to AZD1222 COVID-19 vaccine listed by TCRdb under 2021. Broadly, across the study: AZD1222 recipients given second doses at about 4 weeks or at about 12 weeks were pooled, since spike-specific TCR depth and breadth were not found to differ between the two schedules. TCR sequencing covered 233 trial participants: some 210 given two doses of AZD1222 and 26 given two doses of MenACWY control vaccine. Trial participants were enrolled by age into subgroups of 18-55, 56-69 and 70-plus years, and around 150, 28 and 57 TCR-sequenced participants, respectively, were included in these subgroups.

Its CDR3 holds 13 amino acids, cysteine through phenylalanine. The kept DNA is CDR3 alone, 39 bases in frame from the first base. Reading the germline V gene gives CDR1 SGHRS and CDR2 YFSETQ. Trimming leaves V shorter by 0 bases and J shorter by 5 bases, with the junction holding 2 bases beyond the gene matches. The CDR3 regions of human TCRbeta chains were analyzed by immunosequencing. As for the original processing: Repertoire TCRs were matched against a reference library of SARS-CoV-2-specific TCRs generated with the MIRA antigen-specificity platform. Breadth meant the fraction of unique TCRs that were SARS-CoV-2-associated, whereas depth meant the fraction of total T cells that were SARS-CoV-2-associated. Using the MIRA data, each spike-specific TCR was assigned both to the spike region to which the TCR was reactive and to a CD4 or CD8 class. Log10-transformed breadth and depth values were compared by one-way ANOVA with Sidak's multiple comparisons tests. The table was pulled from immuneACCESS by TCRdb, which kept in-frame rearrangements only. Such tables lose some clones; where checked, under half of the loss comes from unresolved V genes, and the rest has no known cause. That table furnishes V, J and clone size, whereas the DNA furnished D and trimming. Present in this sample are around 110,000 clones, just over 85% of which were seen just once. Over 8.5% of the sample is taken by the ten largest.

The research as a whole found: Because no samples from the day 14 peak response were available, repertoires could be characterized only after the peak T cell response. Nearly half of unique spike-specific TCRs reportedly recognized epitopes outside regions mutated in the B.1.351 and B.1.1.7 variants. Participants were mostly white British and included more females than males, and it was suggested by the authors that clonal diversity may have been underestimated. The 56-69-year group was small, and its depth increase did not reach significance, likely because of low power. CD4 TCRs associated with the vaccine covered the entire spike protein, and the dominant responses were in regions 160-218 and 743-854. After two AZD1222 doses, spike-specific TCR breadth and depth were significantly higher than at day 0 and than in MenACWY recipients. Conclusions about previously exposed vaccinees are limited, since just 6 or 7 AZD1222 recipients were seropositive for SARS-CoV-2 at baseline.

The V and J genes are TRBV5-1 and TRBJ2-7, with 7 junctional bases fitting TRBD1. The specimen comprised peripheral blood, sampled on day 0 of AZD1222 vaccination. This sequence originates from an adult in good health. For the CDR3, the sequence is CASSLGQGDEQYF. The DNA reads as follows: TGCGCCAGCAGCTTGGGACAGGGAGACGAGCAGTACTTC. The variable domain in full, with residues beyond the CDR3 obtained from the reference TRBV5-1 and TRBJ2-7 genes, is KAGVTQTPRYLIKTRGQQVTLSCSPISGHRSVSWYQQTPGQGLQFLFEYFSETQRNKGNFPGRFSGRQFSNSRSEMNVSTLELGDSALYLCASSLGQGDEQYFGPGTRLTVT.